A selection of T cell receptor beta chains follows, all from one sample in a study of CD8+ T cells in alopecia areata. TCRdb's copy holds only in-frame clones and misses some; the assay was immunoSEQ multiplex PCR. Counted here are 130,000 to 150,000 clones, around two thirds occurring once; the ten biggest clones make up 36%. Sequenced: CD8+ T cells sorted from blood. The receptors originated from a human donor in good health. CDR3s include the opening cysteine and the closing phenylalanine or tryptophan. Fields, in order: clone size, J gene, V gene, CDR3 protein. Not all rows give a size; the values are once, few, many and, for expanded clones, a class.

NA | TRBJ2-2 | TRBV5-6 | CASSSDRGRVVGGELFF
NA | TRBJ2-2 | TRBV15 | CATSRDSTGGTGELFF
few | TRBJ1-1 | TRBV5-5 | CASSYAGGINTEAFF
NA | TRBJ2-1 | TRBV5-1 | CASSLAGYTYNEQFF
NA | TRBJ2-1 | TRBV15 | CATFDSYNEQFF
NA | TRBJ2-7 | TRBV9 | CASSVTSGSLNEQYF
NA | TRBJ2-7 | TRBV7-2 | CASSSPGRGKYEQYF
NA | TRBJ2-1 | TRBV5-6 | CASSITSNEQFF
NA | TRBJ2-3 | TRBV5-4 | CASSGGSSGENTDTQYF
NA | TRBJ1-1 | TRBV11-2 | CASALGFKAFF
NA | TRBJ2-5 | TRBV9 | CASSVTSGRVETQYF
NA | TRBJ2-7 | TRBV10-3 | CAISESSGTSYEQYF
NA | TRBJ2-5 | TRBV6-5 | CASSAVRVGETQYF
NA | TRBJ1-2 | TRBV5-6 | CASSFGTSNYGYTF
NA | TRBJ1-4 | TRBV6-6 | CASSDSVVDEKLFF
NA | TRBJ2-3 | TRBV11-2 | CASSPEWGQADTQYF
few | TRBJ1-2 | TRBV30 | CAWSSGNYGYTF
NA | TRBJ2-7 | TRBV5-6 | CASSLAPGQNSYEQYF
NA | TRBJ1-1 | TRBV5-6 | CASSQGRSAEAFF
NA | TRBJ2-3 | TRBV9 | CASSAGDTQYF
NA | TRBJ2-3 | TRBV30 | CAWSLAEGATDTQYF
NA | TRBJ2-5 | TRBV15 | CATSRERTGEETQYF
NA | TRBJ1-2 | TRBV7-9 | CASSSGQGEGYTF
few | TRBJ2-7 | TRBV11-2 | CASSLGLALPYEQYF
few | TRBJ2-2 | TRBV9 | CASSVGHGELFF
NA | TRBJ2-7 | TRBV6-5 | CASSTGGEQYF
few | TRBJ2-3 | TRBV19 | CASDKGTDTQYF
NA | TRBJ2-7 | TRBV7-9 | CASSSTLAGSGAYEQYF
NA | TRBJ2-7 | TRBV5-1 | CASSWDQGGSYEQYF
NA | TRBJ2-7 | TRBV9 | CASSVGSLAREQYF
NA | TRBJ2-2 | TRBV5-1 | CASGRDTPPGELFF
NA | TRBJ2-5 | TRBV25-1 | CASSEFGVETQYF
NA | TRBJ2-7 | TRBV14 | CASSQERSHLYEQYF
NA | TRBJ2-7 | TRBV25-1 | CASSEYNEQYF
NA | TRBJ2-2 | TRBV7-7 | CASSPIASANTGELFF
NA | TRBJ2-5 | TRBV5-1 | CASSLATAGAEETQYF
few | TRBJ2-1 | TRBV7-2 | CASSPHQGNNEQFF
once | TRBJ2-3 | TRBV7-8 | CASSIRQDSTDTQYF
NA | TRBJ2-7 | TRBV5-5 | CASSLRVKALDEQYF
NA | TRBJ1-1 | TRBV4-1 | CASSHKTGTEAFF
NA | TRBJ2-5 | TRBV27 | CASSSRDDETQYF
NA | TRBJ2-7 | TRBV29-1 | CSVEWTGDYEQYF